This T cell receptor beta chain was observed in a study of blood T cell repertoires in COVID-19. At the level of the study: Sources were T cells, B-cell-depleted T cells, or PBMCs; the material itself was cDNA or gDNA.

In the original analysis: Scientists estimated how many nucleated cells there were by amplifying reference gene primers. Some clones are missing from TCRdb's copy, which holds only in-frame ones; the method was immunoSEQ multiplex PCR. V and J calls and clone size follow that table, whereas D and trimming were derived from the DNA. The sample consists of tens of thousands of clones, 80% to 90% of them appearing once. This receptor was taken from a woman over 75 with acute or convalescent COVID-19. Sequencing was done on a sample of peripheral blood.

CDR3 region: CASSPGQPGGYTF. CDR3 nucleotide sequence: TGTGCCAGCAGTCCCGGACAGCCCGGTGGCTACACCTTC. The V and J genes are TRBV28 and TRBJ1-2, with a possible D match to TRBD1 (6 bases). The CDR3 is 13 amino acids. In germline, CDR1 is MDHEN, CDR2 SYDVKM. Deletions cut 5 bases from V and 7 bases from J, with 14 bases between.